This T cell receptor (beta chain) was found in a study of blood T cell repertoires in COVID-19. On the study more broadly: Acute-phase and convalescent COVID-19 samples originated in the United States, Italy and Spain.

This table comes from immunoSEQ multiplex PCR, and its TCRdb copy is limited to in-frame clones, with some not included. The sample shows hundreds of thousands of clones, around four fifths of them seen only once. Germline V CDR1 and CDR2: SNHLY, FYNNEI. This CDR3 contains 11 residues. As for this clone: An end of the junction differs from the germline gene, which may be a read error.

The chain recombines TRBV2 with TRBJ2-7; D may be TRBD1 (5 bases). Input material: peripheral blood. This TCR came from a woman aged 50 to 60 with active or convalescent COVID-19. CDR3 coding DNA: TGTGCCAGCAGCGACACAGGCGTCCCATGGTTC. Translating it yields CASSDTGVPWF.